A selection of T cell receptor beta chains follows, all from one sample in a study of blood T cells in healthy people across ages. TCRdb used MiXCR to reprocess the 5' RACE reads, holding one entry per CDR3 protein. Of about 680,000 distinct CDR3 sequences detected, over 45% appear once; the ten largest clones hold roughly 34%. Sequencing was done on a sample of blood. The receptors here all came from a woman aged 55 to 70 in good health. Each CDR3 is given with its conserved first and last residue. Each record gives: J gene, clone size, V gene, D gene, CDR3 protein, CDR3 DNA. A D gene is named only where the DNA matches it firmly. Rows may omit the clone size; those that give it use once, few, many or a size class.

TRBJ2-5	NA	TRBV20-1	NA	CSAIPISEGETQYF	TGCAGTGCTATACCCATTTCCGAGGGGGAGACCCAGTACTTC
TRBJ2-4	few	TRBV2	NA	CASSANTAVDIQYF	TGTGCCAGCAGTGCTAACACGGCTGTTGACATTCAGTACTTC
TRBJ2-7	NA	TRBV27	NA	CASSFRYPTYEQYF	TGTGCCAGCAGTTTCCGGTACCCAACCTACGAGCAGTACTTC
TRBJ2-7	NA	TRBV10-3	TRBD1	CAISESTGLTYEQYF	TGTGCCATCAGTGAGTCGACAGGGCTTACCTACGAGCAGTACTTC
TRBJ1-2	NA	TRBV20-1	NA	CSARGGEGHTF	TGCAGTGCTAGAGGGGGGGAGGGCCACACCTTC
TRBJ2-2	NA	TRBV4-3	NA	CASSQDRGSLPGELFF	TGCGCCAGCAGCCAAGATCGGGGTAGTTTGCCCGGGGAGCTGTTTTTT
TRBJ2-5	few	TRBV7-2	TRBD2	CASSLGLPSGRETQYF	TGTGCCAGCAGCTTAGGTCTTCCTAGCGGGAGGGAGACCCAGTACTTC
TRBJ1-5	NA	TRBV25-1	NA	CASSGTGWGNQPQHF	TGTGCCAGCAGTGGAACGGGTTGGGGGAATCAGCCCCAGCATTTT
TRBJ1-2	NA	TRBV20-1	NA	CSAGYRSNYGYTF	TGCAGTGCCGGCTACAGGAGCAACTATGGCTACACCTTC
TRBJ2-7	NA	TRBV20-1	NA	CSLGSPRDFAYEQYF	TGCAGTCTGGGGTCTCCCCGGGACTTTGCCTACGAGCAGTACTTC
TRBJ1-6	NA	TRBV2	NA	CASSGGPPGDSPLHF	TGTGCCAGCAGTGGCGGGCCCCCCGGTGATTCACCCCTCCACTTT
TRBJ2-4	NA	TRBV5-1	TRBD2	CASSLGRTSGLREQYF	TGCGCCAGCAGCTTGGGGAGGACTAGCGGCTTGAGGGAGCAGTACTTC
TRBJ2-4	few	TRBV7-2	NA	CASSLKGAKNIQYF	TGTGCCAGCAGCCTTAAAGGAGCCAAAAACATTCAGTACTTC
TRBJ1-2	few	TRBV6-2/TRBV6-3	NA	CASSYSTGYGYTF	TGTGCCAGCAGTTACTCGACAGGCTATGGCTACACCTTC
TRBJ2-2	NA	TRBV24-1	TRBD1	CATSAWTGGYTGELFF	TGTGCCACCAGTGCTTGGACAGGGGGCTACACCGGGGAGCTGTTTTTT
TRBJ2-3	NA	TRBV7-9	NA	CASTPVGRLGTDTQYF	TGTGCCAGCACCCCTGTTGGTCGACTGGGGACAGATACGCAGTATTTT
TRBJ1-1	NA	TRBV28	TRBD1	CASSLTGGGTEAFF	TGTGCCAGCAGTCTGACAGGGGGGGGCACTGAAGCTTTCTTT
TRBJ2-3	few	TRBV6-1	NA	CASLAPVDTDTQYF	TGTGCCAGCCTTGCGCCAGTCGACACAGATACGCAGTATTTT
TRBJ2-1	many	TRBV4-3	NA	CASAWRVSKDEQFF	TGCGCCAGCGCCTGGCGGGTTTCTAAAGATGAGCAGTTCTTC
TRBJ2-5	NA	TRBV7-2	NA	CASSPRRGGIRPQETQYF	TGTGCCAGCAGCCCGCGGCGGGGCGGGATTAGGCCTCAAGAGACCCAGTACTTC
TRBJ2-3	NA	TRBV27	NA	CASSLTVRYTQYF	TGTGCCAGCAGTTTGACAGTGAGGTATACGCAGTATTTT
TRBJ2-7	NA	TRBV20-1	NA	CSACDPTPPYEQYF	TGCAGTGCTTGTGACCCGACTCCGCCCTACGAGCAGTACTTC
TRBJ2-1	few	TRBV29-1	TRBD2	CSVRGLATDEQFF	TGCAGCGTTAGAGGACTAGCGACAGATGAGCAGTTCTTC
TRBJ2-2	NA	TRBV5-1	TRBD2	CASSPGTSGSLRGELFF	TGCGCCAGCAGCCCGGGGACTAGCGGGAGTCTGCGCGGGGAGCTGTTTTTT
TRBJ2-1	once	TRBV2	TRBD1	CASRRLADRGMFF	TGTGCCAGCAGACGACTCGCGGACAGGGGAATGTTCTTC
TRBJ2-5	NA	TRBV9	TRBD2	CASSGGLAEEQYF	TGTGCCAGCAGCGGAGGACTAGCGGAAGAGCAGTACTTC
TRBJ1-5	NA	TRBV6-5	TRBD1	CASSSDRNSNQPQHF	TGTGCCAGCAGTTCGGACAGGAATAGCAATCAGCCCCAGCATTTT
TRBJ2-7	NA	TRBV18	TRBD1	CASKITGGLAYEQYF	TGTGCCAGCAAAATTACAGGGGGCTTGGCCTACGAGCAGTACTTC
TRBJ2-1	few	TRBV20-1	NA	CSARDLDTFSYNEQFF	TGCAGTGCTAGAGATTTGGATACCTTCTCCTACAATGAGCAGTTCTTC
TRBJ2-1	NA	TRBV5-1	NA	CASSAYAGLSYNDQFF	TGCGCCAGCAGTGCTTACGCGGGACTGTCCTACAATGACCAGTTCTTC
TRBJ2-1	few	TRBV2	TRBD2	CASKELANEQFF	TGTGCCAGCAAGGAACTAGCGAATGAGCAGTTCTTC
TRBJ1-1	few	TRBV6-6	TRBD1	CASSPQGTEAFF	TGTGCCAGCAGTCCACAGGGGACTGAAGCTTTCTTT
TRBJ2-2	NA	TRBV20-1	NA	CSARVRENTGELFF	TGCAGTGCTAGAGTGCGGGAGAACACCGGGGAGCTGTTTTTT
TRBJ2-1	NA	TRBV7-2	NA	CASSSEDSYNEQFF	TGTGCCAGCAGCTCAGAGGACAGTTACAATGAGCAGTTCTTC
TRBJ2-1	NA	TRBV7-6	NA	CASSLNRRTLYNEQFF	TGTGCCAGCAGTCTAAACAGGCGAACCCTTTACAATGAGCAGTTCTTC
TRBJ2-5	few	TRBV28	TRBD1	CASSSTGTEETQYF	TGTGCCAGCAGTTCAACCGGGACAGAAGAGACCCAGTACTTC
TRBJ2-5	few	TRBV14	TRBD2	CASSHAGLAGTETQYF	TGTGCCAGCAGCCACGCGGGACTAGCGGGAACGGAGACCCAGTACTTC
TRBJ2-5	once	TRBV7-2	NA	CASSLDGGSGETQYF	TGTGCCAGCAGCTTAGATGGGGGATCAGGGGAGACCCAGTACTTC
TRBJ2-1	few	TRBV15	TRBD2	CATSREGLAGGDNEQFF	TGTGCCACCAGCAGAGAGGGCCTAGCGGGAGGGGACAATGAGCAGTTCTTC
TRBJ2-7	NA	TRBV15	NA	CATSRELAGDAYNEQYF	TGTGCCACCAGCAGAGAACTAGCCGGAGACGCCTACAATGAGCAGTACTTC
TRBJ2-1	NA	TRBV5-1	NA	CASCSTWALNNEQFF	TGCGCCAGCTGCTCCACTTGGGCCCTTAACAATGAGCAGTTCTTC
TRBJ2-2	NA	TRBV6-6	NA	CASSPPGRYTGELFF	TGTGCCAGCAGTCCGCCAGGCAGATACACCGGGGAGCTGTTTTTT
TRBJ1-1	NA	TRBV6-5	NA	CASSYYQGNTEAFF	TGTGCCAGCAGTTACTATCAGGGGAACACTGAAGCTTTCTTT
TRBJ2-7	NA	TRBV5-1	TRBD2	CASSLIAGGDEQYF	TGCGCCAGCAGCTTGATAGCGGGAGGGGACGAGCAGTACTTC
TRBJ2-5	few	TRBV7-3	TRBD2	CASSSTSGIGETQYF	TGTGCCAGCAGCTCGACTAGCGGGATAGGAGAGACCCAGTACTTC
TRBJ2-1	NA	TRBV20-1	NA	CSARDLGTNEQFF	TGCAGTGCTAGAGATCTAGGGACCAATGAGCAGTTCTTC
TRBJ2-5	NA	TRBV6-5	TRBD1	CASSDGTGYKTQYF	TGTGCCAGCAGTGACGGGACAGGGTACAAGACCCAGTACTTC
TRBJ2-7	few	TRBV11-2	NA	CASSLVRFSYEQYF	TGTGCCAGCAGCTTAGTGCGCTTCTCCTACGAGCAGTACTTC
TRBJ1-1	NA	TRBV20-1	NA	CSAPTAAIGTEAFF	TGCAGTGCTCCGACTGCCGCGATCGGCACTGAAGCTTTCTTT
TRBJ1-5	NA	TRBV7-2	TRBD1	CASSLGGTGGNQPQHF	TGTGCCAGCAGCTTAGGGGGGACAGGGGGGAATCAGCCCCAGCATTTT
TRBJ1-6	NA	TRBV29-1	TRBD1	CSAGTGDSPLHF	TGCAGCGCGGGGACAGGGGATTCACCCCTCCACTTT
TRBJ1-1	NA	TRBV25-1	NA	CASRTDMNTEAFF	TGTGCCAGCAGGACAGACATGAACACTGAAGCTTTCTTT
TRBJ2-3	few	TRBV12-3/TRBV12-4	NA	CASTYLATPTDTQYF	TGTGCCAGCACATACCTGGCTACCCCCACAGATACGCAGTATTTT
TRBJ2-3	once	TRBV20-1	NA	CSATTSRRGTSTDTQYF	TGCAGTGCAACAACTAGCAGGAGGGGCACTAGCACAGATACGCAGTATTTT
TRBJ1-4	once	TRBV7-2	NA	CASSPEVGEKLFF	TGTGCCAGCAGCCCTGAAGTAGGCGAAAAACTGTTTTTT
TRBJ2-1	few	TRBV9	NA	CASSAAGTYYNEQFF	TGTGCCAGCAGCGCCGCCGGGACGTATTACAATGAGCAGTTCTTC